Below, 5 T cell receptor beta chains from the same sample are listed, as sequenced in a study of blood T cell repertoires in COVID-19. Some clones are missing from TCRdb's copy, which holds only in-frame ones; the method was immunoSEQ multiplex PCR. The table includes some 300,000 clones, roughly 91% detected once. Sequencing was carried out using PBMCs or T cells enriched from blood (not recorded which). The receptors here all came from a woman in her fifties or sixties who had been exposed to COVID-19.

The CDR3 reads CASSLDRGLRGTEAFF. The CDR3 region has the DNA TGTGCCAGCAGTTTAGACAGGGGACTGAGGGGCACTGAAGCTTTCTTT. The chain carries TRBV2 and TRBJ1-1; 8 bases map to TRBD1. The junction had 12 bases not matched to a gene; V was cut back by 5 bases and J by 4 bases. The germline V gene has CDR1 SNHLY and CDR2 FYNNEI. The CDR3 spans 16 residues.

Remarks on this clone: At the DNA level, this CDR3 is encoded by other sequences in the same sample as well. The V and J genes are TRBV28 and TRBJ1-5; D call uncertain. CDR3 size: 14 residues. CDR1 MDHEN and CDR2 SYDVKM come from the germline V gene. Trimming pared 3 bases from V and 7 bases from J, leaving 13 bases between. CDR3 sequence reads: CASSLVPREQPQHF. For the CDR3, the DNA is TGTGCCAGCAGTTTGGTCCCGAGGGAGCAGCCCCAGCATTTT.

The V gene is TRBV5-4, the J gene TRBJ2-7, with D possibly TRBD1 on 5 matching bases. The CDR3 has 14 amino acids. Germline CDR1 and CDR2: SGHNT and YYREEE (reference sequence). V was clipped by 0 bases and J by 3 bases, with 10 bases between them. The CDR3 loop reads CASSLEVGVYEQYF. Written as DNA, the CDR3 is TGTGCCAGCAGCTTGGAGGTAGGGGTCTACGAGCAGTACTTC.

The genes are TRBV6-5 and TRBJ2-2; D possibly corresponds to TRBD2 (5 bases). Germline V lookup: CDR1 MNHEY, CDR2 SVGAGI. With 0 bases removed from V and 9 bases from J, the gap between germline ends came to 8 bases. This CDR3 region has 13 residues. The CDR3 reads CASSYSRVRELFF. The CDR3, as DNA: TGTGCCAGCAGTTACTCGCGGGTCCGGGAGCTGTTTTTT.

This chain joins TRBV25-1 and TRBJ2-7; 7 bases map to TRBD2. Germline values: CDR1 MGHDK, CDR2 SYGVNS. Germline trimming cut 6 bases from V and 3 bases from J; bases unmatched to any gene: 5. The CDR3 runs to 13 residues. In DNA form, the CDR3 reads TGTGCCAGCAGAGGGGCGGGAGTCTACGAGCAGTACTTC. Protein sequence: CASRGAGVYEQYF.